The clone carrying this TCR beta chain was picked up one time. The record originates from a study of blood T cell repertoires in COVID-19. The trim removed 3 bases at V and 2 bases at J, leaving 4 bases unmatched. Germline V gene data show CDR1 as MNHNS and CDR2 as SASEGT. CDR3 length equals 15 residues. Some clones are missing from TCRdb's copy, which holds only in-frame ones; the method was immunoSEQ multiplex PCR. The sample includes 45,000 to 50,000 clones, 86% of them seen just once. The sequenced sample consisted of peripheral blood. This sequence originates from a human donor in a cohort sampled during active COVID-19. The chain carries TRBV6-1 and TRBJ1-5; 7 bases fit TRBD1. CDR3 bases: TGTGCCAGCAGTGATTGGGGACAGCGCAATCAGCCCCAGCATTTT. Translation: CASSDWGQRNQPQHF.